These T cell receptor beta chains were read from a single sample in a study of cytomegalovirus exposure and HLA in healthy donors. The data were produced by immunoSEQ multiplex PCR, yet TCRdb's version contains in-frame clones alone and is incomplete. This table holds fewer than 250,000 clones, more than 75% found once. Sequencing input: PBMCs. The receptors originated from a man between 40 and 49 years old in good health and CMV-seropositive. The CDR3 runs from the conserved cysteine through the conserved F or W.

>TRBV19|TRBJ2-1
CASSIGREVYNEQFF
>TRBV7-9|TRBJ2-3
CASRDSGRRDTQYF
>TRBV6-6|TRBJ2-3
CASSYAASGSGDTQYF
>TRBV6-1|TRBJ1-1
CASSSDRWTEAFF
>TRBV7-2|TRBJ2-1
CASSLLSANEQFF
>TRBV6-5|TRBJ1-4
CASSMTVNEKLFF
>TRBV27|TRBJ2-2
CASSLLWRGGTGELFF
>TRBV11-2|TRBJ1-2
CASSEPGGDGYTF
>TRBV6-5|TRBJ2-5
CASSYEGSKGETQYF
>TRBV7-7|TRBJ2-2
CASSPLGEGNTGELFF
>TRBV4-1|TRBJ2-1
CASSQDYRSYNEQFF
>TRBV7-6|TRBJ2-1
CASSRPGQSPVNEQFF
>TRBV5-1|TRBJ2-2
CASALRPSGSTGELFF
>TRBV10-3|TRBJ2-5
CAISEPSTETQYF
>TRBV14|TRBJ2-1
CASSQNRVAYNEQFF
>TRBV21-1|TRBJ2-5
CASSKADWTSGSGTQYF
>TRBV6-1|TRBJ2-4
CASRDSAKNIQYF
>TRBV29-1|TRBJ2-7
CSANLPGPYEQYF
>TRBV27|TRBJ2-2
CASSKGLAYTNTGELFF
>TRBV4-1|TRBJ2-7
CASSQARAGGLSYEQYF
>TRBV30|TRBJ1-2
CAWSWGQLEDGYTF
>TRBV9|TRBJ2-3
CASSTLQDRSAQYF
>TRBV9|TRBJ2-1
CASTDGGTGDNEQFF
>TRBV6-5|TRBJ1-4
CASSYGHANEKLFF
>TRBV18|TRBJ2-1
CASSSTSGIGDEQFF
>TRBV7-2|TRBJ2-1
CASSLVPSSNEQFF
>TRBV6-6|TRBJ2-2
CASSWTSGGSAGELFF
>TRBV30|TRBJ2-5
CAWTTGLETQYF
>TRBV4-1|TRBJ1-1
CATASGNTEAFF
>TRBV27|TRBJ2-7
CASSLWTGDEQYF
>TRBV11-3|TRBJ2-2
CASSLWPRAGTGELFF
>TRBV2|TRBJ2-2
CASTGEPTGELFF
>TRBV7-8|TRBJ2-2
CASSPSGTNTGELFF
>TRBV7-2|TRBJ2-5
CASSPRQLSTQYF
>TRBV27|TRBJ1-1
CASSLQGNTEAFF
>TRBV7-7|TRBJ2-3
CASSPSGRADTQYF
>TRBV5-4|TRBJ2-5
CASSLKEGRLGERIQETQYF